This TCR beta chain was observed in a study of OX40 agonist ivuxolimab in advanced cancers. Study-level background: Age averaged 60 years (range about 20 to 79), and approximately 80% were male. Patients achieving partial responses numbered three: one hepatocellular carcinoma case and two cutaneous melanoma cases.

Points from the study as a whole: Relative to CD4+ cells, CD8+ T cells on average had more expanded clones.

The germline CDR1 and CDR2 sequences are SNHLY and FYNNEI. This CDR3 is built from 16 residues. Trimming removed 4 bases at V and 0 bases at J, with 13 bases between. Worth noting for this clone: Its target is not known.

Repertoires were generated with immunoSEQ multiplex PCR, while TCRdb's copy carries only in-frame clones and drops some. The table lists around 80,000 clones, around 83% of them singletons. Researchers took blood at baseline, on cycle 4 day 1, and on cycle 7 day 1. The material was CD4+ or CD8+ T cells sorted from blood, obtained in a trial of the OX40 agonist ivuxolimab. The receptor was derived from an adult with an advanced solid tumor such as melanoma, head and neck, liver or kidney cancer. This chain joins TRBV2 and TRBJ1-5, with unresolved D. CDR3 coding DNA: TGTGCCAGCAGTGGGGAGGACGCCAATAGCAATCAGCCCCAGCATTTT. This translates into CASSGEDANSNQPQHF.